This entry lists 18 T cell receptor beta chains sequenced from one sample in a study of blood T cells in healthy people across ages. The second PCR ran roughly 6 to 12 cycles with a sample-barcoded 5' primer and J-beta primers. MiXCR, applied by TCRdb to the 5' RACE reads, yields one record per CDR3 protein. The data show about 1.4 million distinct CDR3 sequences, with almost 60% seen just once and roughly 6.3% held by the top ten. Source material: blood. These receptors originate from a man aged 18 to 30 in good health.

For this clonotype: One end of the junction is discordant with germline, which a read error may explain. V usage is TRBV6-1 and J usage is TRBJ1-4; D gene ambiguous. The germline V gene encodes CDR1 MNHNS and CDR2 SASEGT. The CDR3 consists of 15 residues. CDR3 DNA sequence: TGTGCCAGCAGTGACCAGACGGCAACCAATGAAAAACTGTTTTTT. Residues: CASSDQTATNEKLFF.

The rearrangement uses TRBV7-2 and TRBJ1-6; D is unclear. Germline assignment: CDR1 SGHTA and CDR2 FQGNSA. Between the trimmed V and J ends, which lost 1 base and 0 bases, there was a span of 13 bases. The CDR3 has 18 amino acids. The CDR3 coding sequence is TGTGCCAGCAGCTTAGGTCGTCTGCGGAGCTCCTATAATTCACCCCTCCACTTT. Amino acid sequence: CASSLGRLRSSYNSPLHF.

The CDR3 DNA reads TGTGCCAGCAGCTTGTATGAGACTAGCGCCAACAATGAGCAGTTCTTC. Its protein is CASSLYETSANNEQFF. The gene calls are TRBV7-2 and TRBJ2-1, with 8 bases aligning to TRBD2. The trim removed 3 bases at V and 5 bases at J, leaving 9 bases unmatched. This CDR3 contains 16 residues. The germline gives CDR1 SGHTA, CDR2 FQGNSA.

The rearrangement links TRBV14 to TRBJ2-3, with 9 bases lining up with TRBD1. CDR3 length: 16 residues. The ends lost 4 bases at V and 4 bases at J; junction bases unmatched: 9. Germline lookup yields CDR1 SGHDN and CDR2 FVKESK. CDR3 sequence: CASSRSGTGLSDTQYF. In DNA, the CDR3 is TGTGCCAGCAGCCGGAGCGGGACAGGGCTTTCAGATACGCAGTATTTT. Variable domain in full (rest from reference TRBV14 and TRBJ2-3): EAGVTQFPSHSVIEKGQTVTLRCDPISGHDNLYWYRRVMGKEIKFLLHFVKESKQDESGMPNNRFLAERTGGTYSTLKVQPAELEDSGVYFCASSRSGTGLSDTQYFGPGTRLTVL.

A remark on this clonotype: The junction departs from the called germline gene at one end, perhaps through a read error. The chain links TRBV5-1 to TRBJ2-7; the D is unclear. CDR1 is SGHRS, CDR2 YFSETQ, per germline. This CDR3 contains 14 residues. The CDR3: CSSSLALGSPEQYF. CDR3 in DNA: TGCTCCAGCAGCTTGGCCCTAGGATCTCCGGAGCAGTACTTC.

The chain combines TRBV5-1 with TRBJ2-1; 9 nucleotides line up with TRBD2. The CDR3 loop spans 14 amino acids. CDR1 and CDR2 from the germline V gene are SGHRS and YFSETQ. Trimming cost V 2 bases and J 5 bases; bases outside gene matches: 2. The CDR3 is CASSFGGRDNEQFF. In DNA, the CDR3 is TGCGCCAGCAGCTTTGGCGGGAGGGACAATGAGCAGTTCTTC.

The chain's CDR3 is CASSGEVEQFF. In nucleotides, the CDR3 is TGCGCCAGCAGTGGAGAGGTTGAGCAGTTCTTC. The rearrangement uses TRBV10-2 and TRBJ2-1; no reliable D call. This CDR3 is 11 amino acids long. CDR1 WSHSY and CDR2 SAAADI come from the germline V gene. V was pared by 4 bases and J by 9 bases, with 7 bases between.

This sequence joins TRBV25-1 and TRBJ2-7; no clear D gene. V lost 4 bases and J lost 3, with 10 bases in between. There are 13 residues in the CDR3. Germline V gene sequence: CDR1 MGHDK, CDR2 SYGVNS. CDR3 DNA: TGTGCCAGCAGTGCGACGCTGGACTACGAGCAGTACTTC. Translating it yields CASSATLDYEQYF.

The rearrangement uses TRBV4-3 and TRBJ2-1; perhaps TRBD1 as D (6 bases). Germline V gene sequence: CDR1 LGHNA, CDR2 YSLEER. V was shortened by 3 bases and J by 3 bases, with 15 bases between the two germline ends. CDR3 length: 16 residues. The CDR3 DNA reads TGCGCCAGCAGCCAGGATTCCGGGACACTCTACAATGAGCAGTTCTTC. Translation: CASSQDSGTLYNEQFF.

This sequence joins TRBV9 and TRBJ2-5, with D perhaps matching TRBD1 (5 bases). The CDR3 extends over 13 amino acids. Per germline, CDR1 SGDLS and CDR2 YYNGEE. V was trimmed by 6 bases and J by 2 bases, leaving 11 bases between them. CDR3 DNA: TGTGCCAGCATTTTAGGGGTTCAAGAGACCCAGTACTTC. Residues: CASILGVQETQYF.

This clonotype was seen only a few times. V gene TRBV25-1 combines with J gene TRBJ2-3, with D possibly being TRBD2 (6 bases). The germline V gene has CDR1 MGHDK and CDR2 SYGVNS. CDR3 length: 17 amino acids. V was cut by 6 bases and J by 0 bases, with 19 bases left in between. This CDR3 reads CASSGERPSESTDTQYF. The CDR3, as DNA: TGTGCCAGCAGCGGGGAGAGGCCTAGCGAGAGCACAGATACGCAGTATTTT.

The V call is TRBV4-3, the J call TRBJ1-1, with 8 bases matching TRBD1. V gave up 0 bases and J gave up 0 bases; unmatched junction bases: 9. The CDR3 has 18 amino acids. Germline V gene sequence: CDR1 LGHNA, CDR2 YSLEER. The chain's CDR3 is CASSQDLGQGYMNTEAFF. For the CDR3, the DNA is TGCGCCAGCAGCCAAGATCTAGGACAGGGCTACATGAACACTGAAGCTTTCTTT.

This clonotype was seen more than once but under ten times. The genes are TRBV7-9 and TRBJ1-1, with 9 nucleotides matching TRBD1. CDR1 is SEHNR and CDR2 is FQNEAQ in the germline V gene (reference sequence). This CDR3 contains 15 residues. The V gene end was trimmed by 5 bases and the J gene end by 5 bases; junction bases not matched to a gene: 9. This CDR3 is CASSVLTGGNTEAFF. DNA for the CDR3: TGTGCCAGCAGCGTATTGACAGGGGGTAATACTGAAGCTTTCTTT.

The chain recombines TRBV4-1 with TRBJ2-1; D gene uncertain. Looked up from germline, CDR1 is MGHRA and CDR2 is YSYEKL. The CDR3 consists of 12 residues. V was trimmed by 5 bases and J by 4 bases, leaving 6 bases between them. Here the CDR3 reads CASSVRYNEQFF. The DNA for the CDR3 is TGCGCCAGCAGCGTAAGGTACAATGAGCAGTTCTTC.

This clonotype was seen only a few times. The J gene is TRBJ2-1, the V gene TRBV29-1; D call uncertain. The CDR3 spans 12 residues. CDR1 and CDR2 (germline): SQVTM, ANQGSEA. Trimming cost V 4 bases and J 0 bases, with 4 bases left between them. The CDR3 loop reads CSVVGSYNEQFF. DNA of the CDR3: TGCAGCGTTGTAGGCTCCTACAATGAGCAGTTCTTC.

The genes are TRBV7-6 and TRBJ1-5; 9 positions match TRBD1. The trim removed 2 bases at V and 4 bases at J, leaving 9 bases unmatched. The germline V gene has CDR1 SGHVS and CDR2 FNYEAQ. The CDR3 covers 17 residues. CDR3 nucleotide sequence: TGTGCCAGCAGCTTATTAGCCGGGACAGGGCGTAATCAGCCCCAGCATTTT. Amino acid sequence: CASSLLAGTGRNQPQHF. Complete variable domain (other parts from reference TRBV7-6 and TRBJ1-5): GAGVSQSPRYKVTKRGQDVALRCDPISGHVSLYWYRQALGQGPEFLTYFNYEAQQDKSGLPNDRFSAERPEGSISTLTIQRTEQRDSAMYRCASSLLAGTGRNQPQHFGDGTRLSIL.

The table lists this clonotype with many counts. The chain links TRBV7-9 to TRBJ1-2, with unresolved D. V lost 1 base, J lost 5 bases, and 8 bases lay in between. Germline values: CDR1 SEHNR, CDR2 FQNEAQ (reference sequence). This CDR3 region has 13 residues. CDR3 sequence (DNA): TGTGCCAGCAGCTTAGGACGGAGTTATGGCTACACCTTC. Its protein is CASSLGRSYGYTF.

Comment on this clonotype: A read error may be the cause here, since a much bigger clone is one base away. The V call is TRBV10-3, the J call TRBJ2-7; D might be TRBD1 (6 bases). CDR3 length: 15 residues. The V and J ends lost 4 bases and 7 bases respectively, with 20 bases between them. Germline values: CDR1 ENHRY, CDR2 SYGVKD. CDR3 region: CAISAEGTYYNEQYF. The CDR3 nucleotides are TGTGCCATCAGTGCTGAAGGGACATACTACAATGAGCAGTACTTC.